The rows below give T cell receptor beta chains drawn from one sample of a study of identical twins. TCRdb re-analysed the 5' RACE reads in MiXCR, keeping a single row per CDR3 protein. The data contain some 730,000 distinct CDR3 sequences, 15% to 20% of them singletons. These same records also appear under a second study, on T cells expressing NK-cell markers.

Sequencing input: PBMCs. All receptors come from a woman younger than 35 in good health. Both conserved end residues are part of each CDR3. The order of the fields is D gene, J gene, clone size, V gene, CDR3 DNA, CDR3 protein. The D gene is left open where the match is weak. Part of the rows lack a size; the others show once, few, many or a class for expanded clones.

D: NA; J: TRBJ2-3; size: few; V: TRBV10-3; DNA: TGTGCCATCAGTGGTAGGGCAGATACGCAGTATTTT; CDR3: CAISGRADTQYF
D: TRBD2; J: TRBJ2-7; size: NA; V: TRBV7-2; DNA: TGTGCCAGCAGCTTCTGGGCTAGCGGGAGGGCCACCTACGAGCAGTACTTC; CDR3: CASSFWASGRATYEQYF
D: NA; J: TRBJ2-7; size: NA; V: TRBV7-9; DNA: TGTGCCAGCAGCCCCAGGGGAGTTCCCTACGAGCAGTACTTC; CDR3: CASSPRGVPYEQYF
D: TRBD2; J: TRBJ2-1; size: few; V: TRBV29-1; DNA: TGCAGCGTTGAAGATCGAAGCGGGAGAGGGTACAATGAGCAGTTCTTC; CDR3: CSVEDRSGRGYNEQFF
D: TRBD2; J: TRBJ2-3; size: NA; V: TRBV5-5; DNA: TGTGCCAGCAGCACAATTTTGGCTAGCGGAGCCGATACGCAGTATTTT; CDR3: CASSTILASGADTQYF
D: TRBD2; J: TRBJ2-3; size: few; V: TRBV20-1; DNA: TGCAGCCTTTCCGCCAGCGGGGCTCCCCATTTC; CDR3: CSLSASGAPHF
D: NA; J: TRBJ2-3; size: NA; V: TRBV20-1; DNA: TGCAGTGCTAGTACCAGAGGGGGAGGAAGCACAGATACGCAGTATTTT; CDR3: CSASTRGGGSTDTQYF
D: NA; J: TRBJ2-7; size: few; V: TRBV28; DNA: TGTGCCAGCCTTTTGGTTGGGGGGCCGATAAAATACTACGAGCAGTACTTC; CDR3: CASLLVGGPIKYYEQYF
D: NA; J: TRBJ2-1; size: few; V: TRBV18; DNA: TGTGCCAGCTCACCAGAAAGGGAATCGGTCGTAGAGTTCTTC; CDR3: CASSPERESVVEFF
D: NA; J: TRBJ1-2; size: few; V: TRBV15; DNA: TGTGCCACCAGCAGACAGGGGTATGGCTACACCTTC; CDR3: CATSRQGYGYTF
D: TRBD2; J: TRBJ2-3; size: few; V: TRBV20-1; DNA: TGCAGTGCCCCCCTCGGGGGGGGGTACACAGATACGCAGTATTTT; CDR3: CSAPLGGGYTDTQYF
D: NA; J: TRBJ1-2; size: few; V: TRBV12-3/TRBV12-4; DNA: TGTGCCAGCTCCCGGGTAGGGGGGTATGGCTACACCTTC; CDR3: CASSRVGGYGYTF
D: NA; J: TRBJ2-3; size: few; V: TRBV5-1; DNA: TGCGCCAGCAGCTTGGTAACGGGGAAAGATACGCAGTATTTT; CDR3: CASSLVTGKDTQYF
D: NA; J: TRBJ2-7; size: many; V: TRBV12-3/TRBV12-4; DNA: TGTGCCAGCAGTTTACTCGACGAGCAGTACTTC; CDR3: CASSLLDEQYF
D: NA; J: TRBJ1-2; size: few; V: TRBV12-3/TRBV12-4; DNA: TGTGCCAGCAATAGGGGGGGCTATGGCTACACCTTC; CDR3: CASNRGGYGYTF
D: TRBD1; J: TRBJ1-1; size: few; V: TRBV6-1; DNA: TGTGCCAGCAGTCCGAAGGGGACTCAAGGGGGCAGGGCTTTCTTT; CDR3: CASSPKGTQGGRAFF
D: TRBD1; J: TRBJ1-4; size: few; V: TRBV29-1; DNA: TGCAGCGTAGCCGGGACAGGGGGAGCGGAAAAACTGTTTTTT; CDR3: CSVAGTGGAEKLFF
D: NA; J: TRBJ2-1; size: few; V: TRBV25-1; DNA: TGTGCCGTCCTCCTGGCCTCGGGCGAGCAGTTCTTC; CDR3: CAVLLASGEQFF
D: TRBD2; J: TRBJ2-1; size: NA; V: TRBV7-8; DNA: TGTGCCAGCAGCTTCGATCAGCGGGAGTTCTGGAATGAGCAGTTCTTC; CDR3: CASSFDQREFWNEQFF
D: NA; J: TRBJ2-3; size: few; V: TRBV14; DNA: TGTGCCAGCAGCCAAGATAACGCAGATACGCAGTATTTT; CDR3: CASSQDNADTQYF
D: NA; J: TRBJ1-1; size: many; V: TRBV12-3/TRBV12-4; DNA: TGTGCCAGCAGTTTAGGTCAACACACTGAAGCTTTCTTT; CDR3: CASSLGQHTEAFF
D: NA; J: TRBJ1-2; size: few; V: TRBV5-1; DNA: TGCGCCAGCAGCATGATCACAGGGAACAACTATGGCTACACCTTC; CDR3: CASSMITGNNYGYTF
D: NA; J: TRBJ2-3; size: few; V: TRBV7-9; DNA: TGTGCCAGCAGAAAGCGGAGGGGGGATACGCAGTATTTT; CDR3: CASRKRRGDTQYF
D: NA; J: TRBJ1-5; size: few; V: TRBV12-5; DNA: TGTGCTAGTGGTCCGGGGGATCAGCCCCAGCATTTT; CDR3: CASGPGDQPQHF
D: NA; J: TRBJ2-1; size: many; V: TRBV29-1; DNA: TGCAGCGTTGGAGTGCCGGACTCCAATGAGCAGTTCTTC; CDR3: CSVGVPDSNEQFF
D: NA; J: TRBJ2-6; size: NA; V: TRBV12-3/TRBV12-4; DNA: TGTGCCAGCAGTTCCCGCAGAGCGGGGGCCAACGTCCTGACTTTC; CDR3: CASSSRRAGANVLTF
D: NA; J: TRBJ2-1; size: NA; V: TRBV6-5; DNA: TGTGCCAGCAGTTACGGGACCCATCCGGCATACGAGCAGTTCTTC; CDR3: CASSYGTHPAYEQFF
D: NA; J: TRBJ2-1; size: NA; V: TRBV20-1; DNA: TGCAGTGCTAGAGAGGTAGCGCTCACCTACAATGAGCAGTTCTTC; CDR3: CSAREVALTYNEQFF
D: NA; J: TRBJ2-7; size: once; V: TRBV5-1; DNA: TGCGCCAGCAGCTTGATTTCTAGCTACGAGCAGTACTTC; CDR3: CASSLISSYEQYF
D: NA; J: TRBJ2-2; size: few; V: TRBV12-3/TRBV12-4; DNA: TGTGCCAGCAGTCCTAGGAGGGGCCGTAGGGCCGGGGAGCTGTTTTTT; CDR3: CASSPRRGRRAGELFF
D: NA; J: TRBJ2-1; size: NA; V: TRBV29-1; DNA: TGCAGCGTTGGGATGTTTGAGCAGTTCTTC; CDR3: CSVGMFEQFF
D: NA; J: TRBJ1-5; size: NA; V: TRBV12-3/TRBV12-4; DNA: TGTGCCAGCAGTTTTGGAGGGTCGGTTCAGCCCCAGCATTTT; CDR3: CASSFGGSVQPQHF
D: NA; J: TRBJ1-1; size: NA; V: TRBV13; DNA: TGTGCCAGCAGCTTAGGGGGTAGCTTAGCGGGCACTGAAGCTTTCTTT; CDR3: CASSLGGSLAGTEAFF
D: NA; J: TRBJ1-2; size: few; V: TRBV4-3; DNA: TGCGCCAGCAGCCAAGAGGCGTCCGCTAACTATGGCTACACCTTC; CDR3: CASSQEASANYGYTF
D: NA; J: TRBJ2-5; size: few; V: TRBV20-1; DNA: TGCAGTGCTATTAACAGCGGGCTGGAGACCCAGTACTTC; CDR3: CSAINSGLETQYF
D: TRBD1; J: TRBJ1-1; size: NA; V: TRBV5-1; DNA: TGCGCCAGCAGCTTGGGACAGGGGAGATCTTTCTTT; CDR3: CASSLGQGRSFF
D: NA; J: TRBJ2-2; size: many; V: TRBV12-3/TRBV12-4; DNA: TGTGCCAGCAGAGGGCCGAACGTCGGGGAGCTGTTTTTT; CDR3: CASRGPNVGELFF
D: TRBD2; J: TRBJ2-5; size: NA; V: TRBV5-6; DNA: TGTGCCAGCACCCGGAGGGCGGGAGAGGAGACCCAGTACTTC; CDR3: CASTRRAGEETQYF
D: TRBD2; J: TRBJ2-1; size: NA; V: TRBV2; DNA: TGTGCCAGCGAGACGGGGGGGAATGAGCAGTTCTTC; CDR3: CASETGGNEQFF
D: TRBD1; J: TRBJ1-6; size: few; V: TRBV18; DNA: TGTGCCAGCGCCGGACAGGGTCGGAATTCACCCCTCCACTTT; CDR3: CASAGQGRNSPLHF
D: TRBD2; J: TRBJ2-3; size: NA; V: TRBV20-1; DNA: TGCAGTGCGCCGGGACTAGCGGGAGGGCCTCGGGATACGCAGTATTTT; CDR3: CSAPGLAGGPRDTQYF
D: TRBD2; J: TRBJ2-7; size: NA; V: TRBV9; DNA: TGTGCCAGCAGCCCTAGCTCTAGCGGAATCTACGAGCAGTACTTC; CDR3: CASSPSSSGIYEQYF
D: NA; J: TRBJ2-1; size: few; V: TRBV12-3/TRBV12-4; DNA: TGTGCCAGCAGTTTTGGTAAGGGGCTCAATGAGCAGTTCTTC; CDR3: CASSFGKGLNEQFF
D: TRBD1; J: TRBJ2-1; size: few; V: TRBV5-5; DNA: TGTGCCAGCGGCCAATCAACCGGGACAGAGTACAATGAGCAGTTCTTC; CDR3: CASGQSTGTEYNEQFF
D: NA; J: TRBJ2-7; size: few; V: TRBV5-1; DNA: TGCGCCAGCAGCTTGGCCGACCAGCAGTACTTC; CDR3: CASSLADQQYF
D: TRBD1; J: TRBJ2-7; size: many; V: TRBV7-6; DNA: TGTGCCAGCAGCGTATCTCAGGGGGACGAGCAGTACTTC; CDR3: CASSVSQGDEQYF
D: TRBD2; J: TRBJ2-1; size: many; V: TRBV5-1; DNA: TGCGCCAGCAGCTTGGGGGATAGCGGGAGAGGAGAGGAGCAGTTCTTC; CDR3: CASSLGDSGRGEEQFF
D: NA; J: TRBJ2-7; size: NA; V: TRBV29-1; DNA: TGCAGCGCCTTACAGAGCTCCTACGAGCAGTACTTC; CDR3: CSALQSSYEQYF
D: NA; J: TRBJ2-3; size: NA; V: TRBV20-1; DNA: TGCAGTGCTCTCGACAGGCACTTCACAGATACGCAGTATTTT; CDR3: CSALDRHFTDTQYF
D: NA; J: TRBJ2-1; size: NA; V: TRBV7-9; DNA: TGTGCCAGCAGCCCCCGGGCCGCTGCGGACAATGAGCAGTTCTTC; CDR3: CASSPRAAADNEQFF